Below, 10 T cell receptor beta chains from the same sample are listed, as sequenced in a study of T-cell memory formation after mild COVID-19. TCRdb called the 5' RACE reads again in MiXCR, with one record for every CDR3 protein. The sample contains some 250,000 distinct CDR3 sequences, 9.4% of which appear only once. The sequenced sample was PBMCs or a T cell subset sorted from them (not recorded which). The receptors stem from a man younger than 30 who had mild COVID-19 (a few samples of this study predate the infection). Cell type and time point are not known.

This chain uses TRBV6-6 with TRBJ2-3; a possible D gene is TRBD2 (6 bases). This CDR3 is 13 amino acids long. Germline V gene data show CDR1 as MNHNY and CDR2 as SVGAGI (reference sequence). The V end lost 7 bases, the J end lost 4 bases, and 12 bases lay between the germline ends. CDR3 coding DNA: TGTGCCAGCACCCATGGAGGGGCAGATACGCAGTATTTT. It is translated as CASTHGGADTQYF.

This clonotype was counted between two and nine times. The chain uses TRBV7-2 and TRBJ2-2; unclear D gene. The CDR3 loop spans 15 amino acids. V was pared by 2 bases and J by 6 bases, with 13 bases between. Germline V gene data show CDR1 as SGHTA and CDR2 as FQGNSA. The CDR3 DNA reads TGTGCCAGCAGCTTAAGTTTTTCTTTCTCCGGGGAGCTGTTTTTT. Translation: CASSLSFSFSGELFF.

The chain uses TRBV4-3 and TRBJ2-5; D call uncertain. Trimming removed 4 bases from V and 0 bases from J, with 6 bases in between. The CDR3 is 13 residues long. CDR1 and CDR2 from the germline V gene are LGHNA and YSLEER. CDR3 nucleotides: TGCGCCAGCAGCCTGACTCACCAAGAGACCCAGTACTTC. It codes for CASSLTHQETQYF.

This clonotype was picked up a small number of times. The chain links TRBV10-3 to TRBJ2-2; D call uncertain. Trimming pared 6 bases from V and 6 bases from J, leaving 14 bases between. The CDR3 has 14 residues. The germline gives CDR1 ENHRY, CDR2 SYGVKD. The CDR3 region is CAIRLVLGSGELFF. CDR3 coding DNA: TGTGCCATCAGGCTAGTCCTGGGCTCCGGGGAGCTGTTTTTT.

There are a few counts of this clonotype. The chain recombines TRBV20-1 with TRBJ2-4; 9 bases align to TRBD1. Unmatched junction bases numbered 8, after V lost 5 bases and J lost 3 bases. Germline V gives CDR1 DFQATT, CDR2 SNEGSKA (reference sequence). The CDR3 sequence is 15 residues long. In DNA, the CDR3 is TGCAGTGCTGGGGGGACAGGGAATGACAAAAACATTCAGTACTTC. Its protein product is CSAGGTGNDKNIQYF.

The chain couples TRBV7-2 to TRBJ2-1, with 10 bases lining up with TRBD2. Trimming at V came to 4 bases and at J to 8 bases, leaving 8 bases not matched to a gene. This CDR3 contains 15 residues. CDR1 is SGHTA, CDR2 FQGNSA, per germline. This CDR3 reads CASSSPSGRRHEQFF. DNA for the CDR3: TGTGCCAGCAGCTCCCCTAGCGGGAGAAGGCATGAGCAGTTCTTC.

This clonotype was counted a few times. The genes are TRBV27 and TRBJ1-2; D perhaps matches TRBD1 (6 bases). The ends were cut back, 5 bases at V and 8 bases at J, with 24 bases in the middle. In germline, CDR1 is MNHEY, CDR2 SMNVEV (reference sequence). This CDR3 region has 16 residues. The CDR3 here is CASSARRGWSFDGYTF. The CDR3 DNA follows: TGTGCCAGCAGTGCCCGCAGGGGTTGGAGCTTTGACGGCTACACCTTC.

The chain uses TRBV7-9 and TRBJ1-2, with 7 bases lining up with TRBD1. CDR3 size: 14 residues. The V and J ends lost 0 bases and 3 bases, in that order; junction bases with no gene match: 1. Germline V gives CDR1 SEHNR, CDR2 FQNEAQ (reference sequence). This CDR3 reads CASSLAGGYYGYTF. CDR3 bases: TGTGCCAGCAGCTTAGCAGGGGGCTACTATGGCTACACCTTC.

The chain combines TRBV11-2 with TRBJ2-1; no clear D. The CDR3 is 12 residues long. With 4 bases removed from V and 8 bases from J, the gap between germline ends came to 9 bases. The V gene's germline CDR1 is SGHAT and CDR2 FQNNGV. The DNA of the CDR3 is TGTGCCAGCAGCTCGCGTGTGGATGAGCAGTTCTTC. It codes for CASSSRVDEQFF.

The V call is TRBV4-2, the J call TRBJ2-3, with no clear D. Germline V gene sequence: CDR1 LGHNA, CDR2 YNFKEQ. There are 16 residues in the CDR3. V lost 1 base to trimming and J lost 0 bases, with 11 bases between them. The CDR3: CASSQVVASSTDTQYF. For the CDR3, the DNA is TGTGCCAGCAGCCAAGTGGTAGCCTCTAGCACAGATACGCAGTATTTT.